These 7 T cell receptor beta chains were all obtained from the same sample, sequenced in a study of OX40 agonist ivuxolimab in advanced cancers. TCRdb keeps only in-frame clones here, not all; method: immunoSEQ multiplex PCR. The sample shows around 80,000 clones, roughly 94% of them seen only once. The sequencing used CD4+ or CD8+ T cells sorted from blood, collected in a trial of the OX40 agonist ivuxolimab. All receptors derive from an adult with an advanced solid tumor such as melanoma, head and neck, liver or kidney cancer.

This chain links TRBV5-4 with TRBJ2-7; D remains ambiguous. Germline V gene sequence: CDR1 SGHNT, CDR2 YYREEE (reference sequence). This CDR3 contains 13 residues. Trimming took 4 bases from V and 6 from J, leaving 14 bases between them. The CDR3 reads CASSLLPGLEQYF. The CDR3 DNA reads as TGTGCCAGCAGCCTGCTCCCCGGCCTCGAGCAGTACTTC.

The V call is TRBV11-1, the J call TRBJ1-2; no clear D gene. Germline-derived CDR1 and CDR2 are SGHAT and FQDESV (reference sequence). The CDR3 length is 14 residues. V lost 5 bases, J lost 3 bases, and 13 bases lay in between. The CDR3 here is CASSPPAADYGYTF. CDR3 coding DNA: TGTGCCAGCAGCCCCCCGGCGGCGGACTATGGCTACACCTTC. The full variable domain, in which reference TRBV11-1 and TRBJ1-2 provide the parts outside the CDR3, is EAEVAQSPRYKITEKSQAVAFWCDPISGHATLYWYRQILGQGPELLVQFQDESVVDDSQLPKDRFSAERLKGVDSTLKIQPAELGDSAMYLCASSPPAADYGYTFGSGTRLTVV.

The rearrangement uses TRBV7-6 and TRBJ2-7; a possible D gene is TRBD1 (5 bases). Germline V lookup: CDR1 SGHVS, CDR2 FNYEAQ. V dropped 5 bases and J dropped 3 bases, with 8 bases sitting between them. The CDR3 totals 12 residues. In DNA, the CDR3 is TGTGCCAGCAGCGACAGTTACTACGAGCAGTACTTC. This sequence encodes CASSDSYYEQYF.

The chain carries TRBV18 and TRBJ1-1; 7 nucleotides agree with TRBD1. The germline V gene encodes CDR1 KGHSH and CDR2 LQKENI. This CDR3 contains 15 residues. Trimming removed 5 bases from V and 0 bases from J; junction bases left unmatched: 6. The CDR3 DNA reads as TGTGCCAGCTCATCCCCGGACAGGTTGAACACTGAAGCTTTCTTT. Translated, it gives CASSSPDRLNTEAFF.

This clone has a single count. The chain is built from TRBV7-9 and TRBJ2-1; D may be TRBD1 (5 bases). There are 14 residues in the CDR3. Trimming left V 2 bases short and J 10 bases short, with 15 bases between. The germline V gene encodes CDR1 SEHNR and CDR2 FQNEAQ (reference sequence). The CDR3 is CASSLPGQGVEQFF. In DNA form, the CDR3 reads TGTGCCAGCAGCTTACCGGGCCAGGGTGTAGAGCAGTTCTTC.

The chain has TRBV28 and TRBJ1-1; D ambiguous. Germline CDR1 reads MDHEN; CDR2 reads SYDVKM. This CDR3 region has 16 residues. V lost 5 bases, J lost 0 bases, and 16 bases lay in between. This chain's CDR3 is CASSREAGDMNTEAFF. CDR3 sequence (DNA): TGTGCCAGCAGTAGAGAGGCAGGTGACATGAACACTGAAGCTTTCTTT.

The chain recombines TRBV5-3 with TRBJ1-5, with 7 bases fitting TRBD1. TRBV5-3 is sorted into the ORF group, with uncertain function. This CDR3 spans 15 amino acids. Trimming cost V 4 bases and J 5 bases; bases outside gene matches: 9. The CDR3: CARSGGQFLYQPQHF. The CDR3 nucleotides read TGTGCCAGAAGCGGGGGACAGTTCCTATATCAGCCCCAGCATTTT.